Listed below are T cell receptor beta chains from one sample, sequenced in a study of cytomegalovirus exposure and HLA in healthy donors. Sequencing was performed with immunoSEQ multiplex PCR; in TCRdb, only in-frame clones are kept and a portion is missing. The repertoire holds some 150,000 clones, with 60% to 85% as singletons. Specimen: PBMCs. These receptors originate from a male donor in good health and CMV-seronegative. Both conserved end residues are part of each CDR3. The D gene is left open where the match is weak. Clone size, where shown, is once, few, many, or a class for clones that have expanded.

CDR3 DNA,CDR3 protein,J gene,V gene,clone size,D gene
TGTGCCAGCAGCGTAGAGCCGTGGAGCTCCTACGAGCAGTACTTC,CASSVEPWSSYEQYF,TRBJ2-7,TRBV9,-,-
TGCGCCAGCAGTGAGCTGACTAGCGGGCCCTACAATGAGCAGTTCTTC,CASSELTSGPYNEQFF,TRBJ2-1,TRBV10-1,few,TRBD2
TGTGCCAGCAGACCTATCTACAGGGGGCAAAGGGGCGGGGAGCTGTTTTTT,CASRPIYRGQRGGELFF,TRBJ2-2,TRBV27,few,TRBD1
TGTCCCAGCAGCTTGGAATGGGGGAGGCGAGAGACCCAGTACTTC,CPSSLEWGRRETQYF,TRBJ2-5,TRBV5-4,-,-
TGTGCCATCAGTGAGTCAATCCAGGTTCTAGGCGGAGGTACGCAGTATTTT,CAISESIQVLGGGTQYF,TRBJ2-3,TRBV10-3,few,-
TGTGCCAGCAGCCCACCTAGGAGGCAGGAGACCCAGTACTTC,CASSPPRRQETQYF,TRBJ2-5,TRBV4-2,-,-
TGTGCCAGCAGCTTGAGACAGATAAACACTGAAGCTTTCTTT,CASSLRQINTEAFF,TRBJ1-1,TRBV11-1,-,-
TGTGCCAGCAGCTTAGAGGGAGGGGGAGAGACCCAGTACTTC,CASSLEGGGETQYF,TRBJ2-5,TRBV13,few,-
TGTGCCAGCAGTGAGTCAGACTACGAGCAGTACTTC,CASSESDYEQYF,TRBJ2-7,TRBV2,-,-
TGTGCCAGCAGTTACGGGGCGGACCTTAGCAATGAGCAGTTCTTC,CASSYGADLSNEQFF,TRBJ2-1,TRBV6-5,-,-
TGTGCCAGCTCAGGCGGGGAGGGAGGTACTGAAGCTTTCTTT,CASSGGEGGTEAFF,TRBJ1-1,TRBV11-3,-,-
TGCGCCAGCAGTCCGCGGACAGGGCTGAACACTGAAGCTTTCTTT,CASSPRTGLNTEAFF,TRBJ1-1,TRBV5-1,-,TRBD1
TGTGCCAGCAACGTAAAACCGGGACAGGTAGGAGAAGAGACCCAGTACTTC,CASNVKPGQVGEETQYF,TRBJ2-5,TRBV2,-,TRBD1
TGTGCCAGCAGAACACAGGGTGATAGCAATCAGCCCCAGCATTTT,CASRTQGDSNQPQHF,TRBJ1-5,TRBV6-5,-,-
TGTGCCAGCAGCGTAGGGGTTAGCGGGAGGGCCTGGGTACACAATGAGCAGTTCTTC,CASSVGVSGRAWVHNEQFF,TRBJ2-1,TRBV9,-,TRBD2
TGTGCCAGTACCGCTGGGCAGGGGAATGAAAAACTGTTTTTT,CASTAGQGNEKLFF,TRBJ1-4,TRBV19,once,-
TGTGCCAGCAGTTTACGGTCTAGCGGGGGGACCGGGGAGCTGTTTTTT,CASSLRSSGGTGELFF,TRBJ2-2,TRBV27,few,TRBD2
TGTGCCAGCTCCCGGATGGGACAGGGAGTAGGTCAGCCCCAGCATTTT,CASSRMGQGVGQPQHF,TRBJ1-5,TRBV18,-,TRBD1
TGTGCCAGCAGCTTAGTGGGGGGGAACACTGAAGCTTTCTTT,CASSLVGGNTEAFF,TRBJ1-1,TRBV7-2,-,-
TGCGCCAGCAGCTTGGGGGGCGCTGGAAACACCATATATTTT,CASSLGGAGNTIYF,TRBJ1-3,TRBV5-1,-,-
TGTGCCAGTACCAGACAGGGGGCTAGTGGAAACACCATATATTTT,CASTRQGASGNTIYF,TRBJ1-3,TRBV19,-,TRBD1
TGTGCCATCAGTACAGACAGGGGGAACTATGGCTACACCTTC,CAISTDRGNYGYTF,TRBJ1-2,TRBV10-3,-,TRBD1
TGTGCCAGCAGCTTCGCCGGGGAGCTGTTTTTT,CASSFAGELFF,TRBJ2-2,TRBV11-2,-,-
TGTGCCAGCAGTTATCAGGGTTATGGCACTGAAGCTTTCTTT,CASSYQGYGTEAFF,TRBJ1-1,TRBV7-6,few,-
TGTGCCAGTATCATCTCGTCGGACAGGGGGCGCGGGTTTGGCTATGGCTACACCTTC,CASIISSDRGRGFGYGYTF,TRBJ1-2,TRBV19,-,TRBD1
TGCGCCAGCAGCTTAGAGACAGGGAGGCCGTATGGCTACACCTTC,CASSLETGRPYGYTF,TRBJ1-2,TRBV5-1,-,TRBD1
TGTGCCACCAGCCGGTTCGGACAGGGTGGGTCTTCTGGGGCCAACGTCCTGACTTTC,CATSRFGQGGSSGANVLTF,TRBJ2-6,TRBV15,-,TRBD1
TGTGCCACCAGCCTAGGACAGGGTCAGGGGAACACTGAAGCTTTCTTT,CATSLGQGQGNTEAFF,TRBJ1-1,TRBV15,-,TRBD1
TGTGCCAGCAGCTTACGGGGGACTAGCGGGGTTTGGGACAATGAGCAGTTCTTC,CASSLRGTSGVWDNEQFF,TRBJ2-1,TRBV7-2,-,TRBD2
TGTGCCAGCAGTTTAACCCCTAGCGGGGCGACCTCCTACGAGCAGTACTTC,CASSLTPSGATSYEQYF,TRBJ2-7,TRBV27,-,TRBD2
TGTGCCAGTAGTATAAGTGGCGGAAGCTCTGGAAACACCATATATTTT,CASSISGGSSGNTIYF,TRBJ1-3,TRBV19,-,-
TGTGCCAGCAGCTTAGCGCCAGACAGGGGGGGAGAAAAACTGTTTTTT,CASSLAPDRGGEKLFF,TRBJ1-4,TRBV7-2,-,TRBD1
TGTGCCAGCAGCGTATCGGGACATTTCGGCCTCGAGCAGTACTTC,CASSVSGHFGLEQYF,TRBJ2-7,TRBV9,few,-
TGTGCCAGCAGTTACTCGGTGTCTGGGGCGGCGGCTTTCTTT,CASSYSVSGAAAFF,TRBJ1-1,TRBV6-5,-,-
TGCGCCAGCAGCTCGAGACTAGCGGGAGTAGTCTACGAGCAGTACTTC,CASSSRLAGVVYEQYF,TRBJ2-7,TRBV5-1,once,TRBD2
TGCGCCAGCAGCTACTCCGGGGGGGCCAATGAGCAGTTCTTC,CASSYSGGANEQFF,TRBJ2-1,TRBV5-1,-,TRBD2
TGTGCTAGTGGTTCGCGGGACAGGGAAGGTGAGCAGTTCTTC,CASGSRDREGEQFF,TRBJ2-1,TRBV12-5,few,TRBD1
TGCGCCAGCCGTTGGGCTCCGGGAAGCAATCAGCCCCAGCATTTT,CASRWAPGSNQPQHF,TRBJ1-5,TRBV5-1,-,-
TGTGCCAGCAGCTTATCGGGGGGCGGTAATGAAAAACTGTTTTTT,CASSLSGGGNEKLFF,TRBJ1-4,TRBV5-4,-,-
TGCGCCAGCAGCTTGGGAAGACTAGCGGGCAACCTAGCGGAGACCCAGTACTTC,CASSLGRLAGNLAETQYF,TRBJ2-5,TRBV5-1,-,TRBD2
TGTGCCAGCTCACCATTTGTTGTTCGCAGGGAGGCTGCCCTCAAGCAGTTCTTC,CASSPFVVRREAALKQFF,TRBJ2-1,TRBV18,-,-
TGTGCCAGCAGTGCTAGTACCTCTGGAAACACCATATATTTT,CASSASTSGNTIYF,TRBJ1-3,TRBV6-1,-,-
TGTGCCAGCAGCGGACAGGGGGCGACTGGGGCCAACGTCCTGACTTTC,CASSGQGATGANVLTF,TRBJ2-6,TRBV11-3,-,TRBD1